This T cell receptor (beta chain) was identified during a study of T cell repertoires in cytomegalovirus infection. Study-level background: In the study, CMV epitopes included recently identified HLA-C-restricted and well-studied HLA-B-restricted ones. The public TCR beta signatures pointed to both CMV infection and matching HLA type.

Points from the study as a whole: Totalled public TCR beta family frequency picked out people who carried CMV plus the relevant HLA. HLA-C-restricted CMV clonotypes gave the most frequent clonotype in two of eight donors.

TCRdb called the reads again in MiXCR, with one record for every CDR3 protein. The sample consists of tens of thousands of distinct CDR3 sequences, roughly 20% of them appearing once. A remark on this clonotype: Its antigen is unidentified.

The sequence derives from a human donor in good health (CMV status not recorded). Some clones in this sample may be carry-over from other donors' samples. The source material was CD8+ T cells from cultured PBMCs, sampled from culture after CMV antigen stimulation.

CDR3 sequence reads: CASSLGTGVYNQPQHF. As DNA, the CDR3 is TGTGCCAGCAGCTTAGGTACAGGGGTCTACAATCAGCCCCAGCATTTT. V gene TRBV7-2 combines with J gene TRBJ1-5, with 7 bases fitting TRBD1. V lost 1 base, J lost 3 bases, and 6 bases stayed unmatched. Per the germline V gene, CDR1 is SGHTA and CDR2 is FQGNSA. The length of the CDR3 is 16 residues.